This TCR beta chain was sequenced in a study of monozygotic twins with inflammatory bowel disease. UMIs incorporating a 6-nucleotide sample barcode were appended by means of template switching. Using the 5' RACE reads, TCRdb records one entry per CDR3 protein without DNA. The sample is made up of approximately 400,000 distinct CDR3 sequences, and the top ten hold 2.4% of it. The CDR3 is 20 amino acids. The rearrangement links TRBV12-3 or TRBV12-4 to TRBJ2-2. The receptor comes from a human donor with ulcerative colitis or Crohn's disease, or a healthy co-twin of an affected twin (not recorded which). Sequencing was carried out using blood. CDR3 loop: CASSLDAFIFGQVNTGELFF.